What follows is one T cell receptor beta chain and its context. This receptor's antigen is unknown. Per-base qualities were not stored, and no clone one base away is much larger. The cysteine opens and the phenylalanine closes a CDR3 of 17 amino acids. The sequence is cut down to CDR3 DNA, 51 bases in frame from base 1. V is shortened by 2 bases, J by 2 bases, and the region joining them spans 17 bases. CDR1 and CDR2 were assigned from the germline V gene as MNHNS and SASEGT. The cohort was made up of several hundred healthy bone marrow donors. At the time of sampling, every cohort member was nominally healthy, though immune exposures that went unrecorded were likely present. The donor tested CMV seropositive and was one of the 289 seropositive cohort members. A peripheral blood sample was collected from each donor, and TCR beta sequencing was performed on peripheral blood mononuclear cells. Genomic DNA extraction from the blood cell samples was performed with the Qiagen DNeasy Blood Extraction Kit.

The record originates from a study of cytomegalovirus exposure and HLA in healthy donors (TCRdb year 2017). Looking at the study overall: In an earlier analysis of 587 of the donors, around 290 Gb of sequence data and 90 million to 120 million unique TCR beta sequences from roughly 200 million T cells were reported. An early release that covered about 640 HLA-typed donors contained approximately 300 gigabases of sequencing data and 65 million to 100 million unique TCR sequences. Among the roughly 390 genotyped donors, 75% to 90% belonged to the genetic ancestry cluster associated with self-reported Caucasian donors. The study aimed to test whether signatures of past pathogen exposure could be identified by cataloging public T cell receptors. The T cell repertoires of several hundred subjects were profiled by immunosequencing and related to cytomegalovirus serostatus. Along with the approximately 600-subject first cohort, a separate validation cohort of 120 different subjects was used. The study combined high-throughput TCR immunosequencing, statistical association of individual TCRs with disease status, and machine learning to predict cytomegalovirus infection status. A later analysis re-analyzed previously published TCR beta repertoires from about 600 donors and added high-resolution HLA genotyping to study TCR occurrence patterns. In the later analysis, no new phenotypic data were used to find candidate immune exposures; instead, reliance was placed on TCR beta sequences and their occurrence across donors. In an earlier analysis of around 540 of the donors, high-throughput TCR beta sequencing was used to judge whether each TCR beta V gene segment behaved as functional or pseudogenic. Alongside the repertoire data, information on donor age, sex, ethnicity and CMV serostatus was compiled. In a later genetic analysis, genome-wide SNP genotypes for about three fifths of the roughly 670 donors were used, and that subset was treated as a discovery cohort. Every repertoire in the discovery cohort had been generated on one and the same sequencing platform. HLA typing covered class I and class II loci at four-digit resolution. Typing coverage varied by locus: roughly 620-640 donors for A, B, C, DRB1 and DQB1; approximately 560 for DQA1; some 610 for DPA1; around 450 for DPB1. Roughly 5 DR-DQ haplotypes were treated as single units for association and clustering because of strong linkage in the cohort. Among some 410 genotyped donors of the cohort, an average of roughly 230,000 unique TCR beta nucleotide sequences was sequenced per donor, of which roughly 17% were non-productive.

Overall study results and their limits: Several of the top co-occurrence clusters appeared to be linked to parvovirus B19, influenza, CMV and Epstein-Barr virus, according to a later analysis. A few of the identified cytomegalovirus-associated TCR beta chains were confirmed in vitro to be specific for cytomegalovirus antigens. In a later analysis, the rate of TCR association differed among HLA loci, with DRB1 alleles having the most associated TCRs and HLA-C alleles having the fewest. Most TCR sequences were observed very rarely across donors, whereas some public TCRs were present in many individuals. This cohort had only TCR beta chains sequenced, and the lack of alpha or paired-chain data limited which features could be detected. Because HLA typing was unavailable for some donors at each locus, only the typed subset was used in association tests. The sequencing pipeline was judged likely to have produced a cluster of highly shared sequence variants as a technical artifact. The earlier analysis of approximately 590 of the donors excluded about 16 rarely observed V segments, including chromosome 9 orphons, because counts were too low. A later analysis found that HLA-associated TCR beta chains were more clonally expanded and had lower generation probabilities than equally common non-associated chains. A later analysis found that most CMV-associated TCR beta chains appeared HLA-restricted, with HLA associations seemingly driven largely by CMV exposure. It was suggested by the authors that the approach could potentially be generalized to other disease states and immunological phenotypes. A further reported finding was that TCR beta sequences accurately predicted the HLA-A and HLA-B alleles for most subjects in the first cohort. CMV serostatus was the only immune exposure information available for the cohort. Cytomegalovirus status was reported to be diagnosed by the classifier with high specificity and sensitivity in both the original and validation cohorts. Because the 87-base-pair reads could not distinguish some IMGT-functional V segments, including TRBV6-2 and TRBV6-3, those segments were excluded. Compared with the roughly 670-donor mean, donors in an Asian-associated ancestry cluster had fewer N-insertions in productive TCRs, according to a later genetic analysis. A later genetic analysis associated a missense DCLRE1C variant with V-gene and J-gene trimming of TCR beta chains, and an independent cohort replicated the association. A total of fewer than 200 TCR beta chains were listed by the study as associated with cytomegalovirus. Linkage disequilibrium might explain the correlated functional status among segregating V segments, but an unknown experimental factor could not be ruled out. When HLA alleles, especially DR and DQ, strongly co-occurred, TCR associations were difficult to assign to individual alleles. Sequencing depth was assumed to be roughly uniform across donors in the presence/absence analyses, though that assumption may not hold. An earlier analysis of approximately 530 of the donors showed that most TCR beta V segments appeared in productive rearrangements either about 87% or about 30% of the time, which broadly matched IMGT annotations. In a later analysis, more than 15,000 TCR beta sequences were associated with specific HLA alleles at a false discovery rate of 0.05.

The method was the immunoSEQ multiplex PCR assay. A mixture of 60 forward primers for TCR Vbeta segments and 13 reverse primers for TCR Jbeta segments was used in the multiplex PCR. Amplification of the CDR3 region of rearranged TCR beta genes was performed with a multiplex PCR assay on genomic DNA. The amplified TCR beta libraries were sequenced on the Illumina HiSeq System as 87-base-pair reads. The original methods were these. A later analysis counted about 80 million unique TCR beta chains across the 700 or so repertoires, and 9 million to 14 million of these chains were shared by at least two donors. Raw reads were error-corrected and collapsed into unique sequences with a nearest-neighbor algorithm that merged closely related sequences to remove PCR and sequencing errors. V, D and J gene segments were assigned by aligning CDR3 sequences to IMGT reference sequences. Each retained sequence needed at least a six-nucleotide match to both a V gene segment and a J gene segment. Rearrangements were classified as productive when the CDR3 lacked stop codons and remained in frame with V and J, and all other rearrangements were classified as non-productive. Following IMGT convention, CDR3 was defined as the stretch from the second conserved V-encoded cysteine to the conserved J-encoded phenylalanine. The earlier analysis of roughly 590 of the donors excluded any sequence lacking an unambiguous match to a single V gene segment. An earlier analysis of just under 600 of the donors called V segments functional above 56.7% productive rearrangements and segregating when the between-donor standard deviation exceeded 5%. A statistical classification framework was developed to diagnose cytomegalovirus status using the catalog of TCR beta chain sequences. In a later analysis, V and J genes were assigned by comparing TCR nucleotide sequences against IMGT/GENE-DB human TR gene sequences. In a later analysis, CDR3 sequences and most-parsimonious VDJ recombination scenarios were assigned using the TCRdist pipeline. In a later analysis, each TCR beta chain was defined by its CDR3 amino acid sequence together with its V-gene family, and reads lacking a unique V-gene family were excluded. To address suspected cross-contamination and a sequencing artifact, a later analysis removed 450 to 700 highly shared, low-generation-probability nucleotide sequences. In a later analysis, a clonal expansion index for each public chain was calculated from normalized within-repertoire ranks of inferred template counts. In a later analysis, generation probabilities were computed using a VDJ recombination model fitted to out-of-frame rearrangements, and the results were checked against IGoR. A later analysis scored TCR-TCR, TCR-HLA and TCR-CMV co-occurrence with hypergeometric tests, applying a repertoire-size bias correction to TCR pairs. False discovery rates were estimated in a later analysis by permuting HLA or CMV assignments 20 times. In a later analysis, co-occurring TCRs were grouped with DBSCAN, and TCRdist sequence similarity was added when clustering was performed within HLA-allele-positive subsets. For co-occurrence clustering, repertoires with fewer than 30,000 or more than 120,000 public chains were excluded, along with roughly 5 repertoires with anomalous nucleotide sharing. TCRdb stores this immuneACCESS table with in-frame sequences only. Part of the clones is absent; in the studies checked, under half of the shortfall reflects unresolved V genes, and no reason is known for the rest. That table gives V, J and clone size, and the DNA gave D and trimming. This sample gives some 120,000 clones in total; around 80% of them show up just once. 11% of the sample is held by the ten biggest clonotypes.

Sequencing was carried out using PBMCs. This clonotype originated in a man aged 25-45 years in good health and CMV-seropositive. Here the chain combines TRBV6-1 and TRBJ2-3; TRBD2 is possibly the D segment (5 matching bases). The CDR3 protein sequence reads: CASSEKLVLGLTDTQYF. The DNA sequence is TGTGCCAGCAGTGAAAAGCTAGTATTAGGACTCACAGATACGCAGTATTTT.